Each of the 5 T cell receptor beta chains below was sequenced from the same sample in a study of molecular identifiers for immune sequencing clone quantification. TCRdb passed the PCR reads through MiXCR, listing each CDR3 protein once. The sample has hundreds of thousands of distinct CDR3 sequences, 25% seen once. Material: naive CD8+ T cells from blood, with Jurkat cell RNA spiked in. Subset noted: FACS-sorted CD8+CD4-CCR7+CD45RA+ naive T cells. The receptors come from a human donor in good health. Some libraries in this study had Jurkat cell RNA spiked in.

Concerning this clonotype: Given a much more abundant clone one base away, this may be a read error. The conserved phenylalanine or tryptophan normally closing the CDR3 is absent here, so this likely arose from a read error. The gene calls are TRBV6-2 or TRBV6-3 and TRBJ2-5; 7 nucleotides align to TRBD2. After removal of 0 bases from V and 1 base from J, the junction contained 5 bases not matched to a gene. Germline CDR1 MNHEY, CDR2 SVGEGT. The CDR3 totals 16 residues. This chain's CDR3 is CASSYSLAELQETQYS. CDR3 bases: TGTGCCAGCAGTTACTCCCTAGCGGAACTCCAAGAGACCCAGTACTCC.

V is TRBV25-1 and J is TRBJ2-2; the D gene is possibly TRBD2 (6 bases). The germline CDR1 and CDR2 sequences are MGHDK and SYGVNS. V lost 2 bases and J 8 bases, leaving 9 bases between the germline ends. The CDR3 spans 13 residues. In nucleotides, the CDR3 is TGTGCCAGCAGTGAAGGGGCGGGAGGGGAGCTGTTTTTT. Translation: CASSEGAGGELFF.

Comments on this clonotype: A much larger clone differs by one base, so this may be a read error. The conserved phenylalanine or tryptophan is not found at the CDR3 terminus, so this likely reflects a read error. The rearrangement joins TRBV2 to TRBJ1-1; TRBD1 might be the D (6 bases). CDR1 SNHLY and CDR2 FYNNEI come from the germline V gene. The CDR3 has 14 residues. Trimming took 3 bases from V and 7 from J, leaving 15 bases between them. CDR3 in amino acids: CASSEDSLRREAFY. Here the CDR3 DNA reads TGTGCCAGCAGTGAGGACAGCTTAAGACGTGAAGCTTTCTAT.

As to this clonotype: A single base separates this from a much larger clone, so it may be a read error. The V and J genes are TRBV13 and TRBJ2-3; perhaps TRBD1 as D (6 bases). The CDR3 has 17 residues. Per the germline V gene, CDR1 is PRHDT and CDR2 is FYEKMQ (reference sequence). The CDR3: CASSLGMGHQRTDTHYF. The CDR3 DNA follows: TGTGCCAGCAGCTTGGGGATGGGACACCAACGCACAGATACGCACTATTTT.

V usage is TRBV29-1 and J usage is TRBJ1-1; D gene uncertain. CDR1 and CDR2 from the germline V gene are SQVTM and ANQGSEA. Trimming cost V 1 base and J 1 base, with 10 bases left between them. The CDR3 length is 14 residues. The CDR3 nucleotides are TGCAGCGTTGAAGTGCAGGCGGCGAACACTGAAGCTTTCTTT. Its translation: CSVEVQAANTEAFF.